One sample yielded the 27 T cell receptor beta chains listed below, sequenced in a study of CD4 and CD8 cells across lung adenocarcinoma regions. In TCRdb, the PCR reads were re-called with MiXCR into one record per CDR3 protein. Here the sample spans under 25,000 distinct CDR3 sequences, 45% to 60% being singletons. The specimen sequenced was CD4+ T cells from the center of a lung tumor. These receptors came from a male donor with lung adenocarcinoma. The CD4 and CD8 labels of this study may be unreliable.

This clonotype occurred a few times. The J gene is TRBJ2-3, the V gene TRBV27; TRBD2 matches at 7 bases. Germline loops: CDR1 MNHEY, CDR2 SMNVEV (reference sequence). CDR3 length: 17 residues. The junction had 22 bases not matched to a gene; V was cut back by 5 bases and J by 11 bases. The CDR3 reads CASSPGRLASGKNMQYF. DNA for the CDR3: TGTGCCAGCAGTCCTGGCCGACTAGCTTCTGGGAAAAATATGCAGTATTTT.

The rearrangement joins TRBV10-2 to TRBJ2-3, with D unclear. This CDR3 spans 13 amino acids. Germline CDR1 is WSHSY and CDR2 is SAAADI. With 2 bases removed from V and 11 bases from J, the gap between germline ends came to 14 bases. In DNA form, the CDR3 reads TGCGCCAGCAGTGAGACCGAAAAAAACATGCAGTATTTT. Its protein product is CASSETEKNMQYF.

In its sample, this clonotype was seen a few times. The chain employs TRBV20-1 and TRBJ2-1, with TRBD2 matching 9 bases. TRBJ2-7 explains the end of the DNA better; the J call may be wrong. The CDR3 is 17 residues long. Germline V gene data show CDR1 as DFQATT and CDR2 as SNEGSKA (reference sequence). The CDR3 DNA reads TGCAGTGCTAGAGATGCACTAGCGGGTGATTTCTCCTACGAGCAGTACTTC. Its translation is CSARDALAGDFSYEQYF.

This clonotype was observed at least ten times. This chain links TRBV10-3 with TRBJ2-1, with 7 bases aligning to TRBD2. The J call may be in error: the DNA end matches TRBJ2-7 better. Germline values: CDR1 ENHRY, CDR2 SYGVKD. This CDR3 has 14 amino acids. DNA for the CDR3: TGTGCCATCAGTGACCCAGGCGGGAGCGACGAGCAGTACTTC. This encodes CAISDPGGSDEQYF.

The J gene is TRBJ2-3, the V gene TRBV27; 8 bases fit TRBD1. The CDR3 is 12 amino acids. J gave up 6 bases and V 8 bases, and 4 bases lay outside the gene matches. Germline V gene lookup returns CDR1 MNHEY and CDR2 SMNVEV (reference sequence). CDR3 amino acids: CASGTGPDTQYF. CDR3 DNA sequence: TGTGCCAGCGGGACAGGCCCGGATACGCAGTATTTT.

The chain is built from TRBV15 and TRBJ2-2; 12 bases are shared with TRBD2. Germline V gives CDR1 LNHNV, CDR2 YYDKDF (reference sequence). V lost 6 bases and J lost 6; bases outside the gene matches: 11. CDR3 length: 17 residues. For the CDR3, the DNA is TGTGCCACCAGTTCTTCTCAGGGACTAGCGGGTGCCGGGGAGCTGTTTTTT. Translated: CATSSSQGLAGAGELFF.

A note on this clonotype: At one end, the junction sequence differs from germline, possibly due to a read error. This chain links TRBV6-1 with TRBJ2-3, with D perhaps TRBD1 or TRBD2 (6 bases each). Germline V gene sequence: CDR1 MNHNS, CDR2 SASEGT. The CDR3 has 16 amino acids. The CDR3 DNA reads TGTGCCAGCAGTCCTAAGGGGGGCGCTCGCAAAGATACCCAGTATTTC. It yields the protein CASSPKGGARKDTQYF.

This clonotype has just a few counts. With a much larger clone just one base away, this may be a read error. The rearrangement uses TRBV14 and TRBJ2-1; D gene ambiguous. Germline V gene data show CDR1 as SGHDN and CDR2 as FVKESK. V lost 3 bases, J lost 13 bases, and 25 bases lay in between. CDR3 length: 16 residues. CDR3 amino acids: CASSQIDTPGWVTQFF. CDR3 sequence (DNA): TGTGCCAGCAGCCAGATTGACACCCCGGGTTGGGTGACCCAGTTCTTC.

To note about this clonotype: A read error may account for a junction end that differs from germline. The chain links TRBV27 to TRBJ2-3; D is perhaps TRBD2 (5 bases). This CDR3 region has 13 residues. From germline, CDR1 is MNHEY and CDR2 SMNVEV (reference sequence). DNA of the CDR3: TGTGCCACGCTGGGGAGAGGCAAAGATACTCAGTATTTT. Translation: CATLGRGKDTQYF.

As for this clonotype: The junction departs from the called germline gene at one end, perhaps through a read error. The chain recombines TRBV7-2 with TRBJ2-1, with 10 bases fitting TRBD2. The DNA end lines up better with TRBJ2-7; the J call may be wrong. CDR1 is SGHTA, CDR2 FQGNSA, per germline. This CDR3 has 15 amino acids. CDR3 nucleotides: TGTGCCAGCAGCGTAGCGGGAGGAGGCTACAATGAGCAGTACTTC. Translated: CASSVAGGGYNEQYF.

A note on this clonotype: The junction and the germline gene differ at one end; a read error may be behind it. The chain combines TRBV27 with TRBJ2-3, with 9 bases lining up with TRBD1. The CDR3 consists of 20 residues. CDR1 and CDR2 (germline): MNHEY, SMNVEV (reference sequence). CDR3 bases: TGCACCAGCAGTTCCTCGGGACAGGGAGTCCGGGCGGTAAGCACAGATACGCAGTTTTTT. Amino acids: CTSSSSGQGVRAVSTDTQFF.

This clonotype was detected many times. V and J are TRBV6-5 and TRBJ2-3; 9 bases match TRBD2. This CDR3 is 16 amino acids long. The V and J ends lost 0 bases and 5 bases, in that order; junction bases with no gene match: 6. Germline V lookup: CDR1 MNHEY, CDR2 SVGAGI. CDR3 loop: CASSYSFSGSRDTQYF. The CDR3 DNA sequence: TGTGCCAGCAGTTACTCGTTTAGCGGGAGTAGAGATACGCAGTATTTT.

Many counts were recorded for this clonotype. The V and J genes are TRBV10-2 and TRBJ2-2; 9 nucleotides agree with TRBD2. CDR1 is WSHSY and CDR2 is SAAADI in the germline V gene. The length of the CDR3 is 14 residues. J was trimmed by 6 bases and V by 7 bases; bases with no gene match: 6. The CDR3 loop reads CASTTSGYPGELFF. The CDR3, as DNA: TGCGCCAGCACAACTAGCGGGTATCCCGGGGAGCTGTTTTTT.

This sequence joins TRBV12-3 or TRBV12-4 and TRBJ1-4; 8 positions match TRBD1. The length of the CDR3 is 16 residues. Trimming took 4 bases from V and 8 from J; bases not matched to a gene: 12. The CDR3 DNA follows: TGTGCCAGCAGTTCAACCCGGACAGGGAAGGGGGAAAAACTGTTTTTT. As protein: CASSSTRTGKGEKLFF.

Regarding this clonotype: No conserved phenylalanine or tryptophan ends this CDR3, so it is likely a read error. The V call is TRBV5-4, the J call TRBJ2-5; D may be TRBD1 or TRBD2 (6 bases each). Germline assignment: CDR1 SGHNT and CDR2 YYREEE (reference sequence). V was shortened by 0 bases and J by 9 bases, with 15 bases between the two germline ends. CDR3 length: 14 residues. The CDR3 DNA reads TGTGCCAGCAGCTTGGCGGGGGCCGGAGCGTCCCAGTACTCC. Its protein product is CASSLAGAGASQYS.

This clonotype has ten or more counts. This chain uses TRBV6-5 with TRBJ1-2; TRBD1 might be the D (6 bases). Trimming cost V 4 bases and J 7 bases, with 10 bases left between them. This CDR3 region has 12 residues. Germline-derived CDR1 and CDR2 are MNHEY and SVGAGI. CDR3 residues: CASSWGGAGYTF. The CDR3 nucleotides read TGTGCCAGCAGTTGGGGGGGGGCTGGCTACACCTTC.

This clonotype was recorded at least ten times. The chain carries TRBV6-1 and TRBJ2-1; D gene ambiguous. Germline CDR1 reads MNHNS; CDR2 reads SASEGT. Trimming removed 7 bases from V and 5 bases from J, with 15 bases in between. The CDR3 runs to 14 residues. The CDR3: CASKTALKNNEQFF. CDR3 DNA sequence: TGTGCCAGCAAAACGGCTCTAAAAAACAATGAGCAGTTCTTC.

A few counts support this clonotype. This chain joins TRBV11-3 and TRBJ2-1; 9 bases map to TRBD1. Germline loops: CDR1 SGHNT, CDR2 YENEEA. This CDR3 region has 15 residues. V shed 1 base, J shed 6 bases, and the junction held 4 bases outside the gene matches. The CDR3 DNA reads TGTGCCAGCAGCTTAGGGACAGGGGCTTCCAATGAGCAGTTCTTC. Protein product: CASSLGTGASNEQFF. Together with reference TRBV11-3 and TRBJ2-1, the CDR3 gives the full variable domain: EAGVVQSPRYKIIEKKQPVAFWCNPISGHNTLYWYLQNLGQGPELLIRYENEEAVDDSQLPKDRFSAERLKGVDSTLKIQPAELGDSAVYLCASSLGTGASNEQFFGPGTRLTVL.

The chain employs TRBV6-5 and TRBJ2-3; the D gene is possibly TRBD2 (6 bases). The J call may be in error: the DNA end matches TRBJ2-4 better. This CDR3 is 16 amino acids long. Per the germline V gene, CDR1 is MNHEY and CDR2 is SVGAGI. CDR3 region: CASSFEGRDSKDTQYF. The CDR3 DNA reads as TGTGCCAGCAGTTTTGAGGGGCGGGATAGCAAAGATACTCAGTACTTC.

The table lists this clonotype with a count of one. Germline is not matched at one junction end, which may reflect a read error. The DNA of the CDR3 is TGTGCCAGCACCTCCGCGGGGCGGGGGGGCACAAATACGCAGTATTTT. This sequence encodes CASTSAGRGGTNTQYF. The V call is TRBV7-6, the J call TRBJ2-3; TRBD2 matches at 9 bases. The CDR3 has 16 residues. CDR1 is SGHVS and CDR2 is FNYEAQ in the germline V gene.

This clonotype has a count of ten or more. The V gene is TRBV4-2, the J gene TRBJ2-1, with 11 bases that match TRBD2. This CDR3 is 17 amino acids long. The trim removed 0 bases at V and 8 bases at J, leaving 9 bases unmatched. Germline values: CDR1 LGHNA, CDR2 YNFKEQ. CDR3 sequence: CASSQDSWSSGGYEQFF. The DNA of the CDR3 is TGTGCCAGCAGCCAAGATAGTTGGTCTAGCGGGGGGTATGAGCAGTTCTTC.

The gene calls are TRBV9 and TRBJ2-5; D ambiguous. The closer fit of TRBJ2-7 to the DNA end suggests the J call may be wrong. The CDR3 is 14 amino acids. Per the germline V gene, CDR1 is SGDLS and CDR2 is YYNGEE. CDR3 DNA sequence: TGTGCCAGCAGCGTAGACGTTAACAGCTACGAGCAGTACTTC. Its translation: CASSVDVNSYEQYF.

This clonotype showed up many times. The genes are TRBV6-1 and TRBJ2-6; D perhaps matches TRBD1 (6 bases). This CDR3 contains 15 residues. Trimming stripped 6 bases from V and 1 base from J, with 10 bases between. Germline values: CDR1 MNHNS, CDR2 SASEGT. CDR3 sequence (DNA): TGTGCCAGCAGCATACAGGGTTCTGGGGCCAACGTCCTGACTTTC. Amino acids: CASSIQGSGANVLTF.

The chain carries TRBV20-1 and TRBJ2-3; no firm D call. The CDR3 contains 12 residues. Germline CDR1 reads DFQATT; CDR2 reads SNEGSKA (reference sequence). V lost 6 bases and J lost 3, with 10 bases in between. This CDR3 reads CSAPPGTDTQYF. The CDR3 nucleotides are TGCAGTGCACCCCCCGGGACAGATACGCAGTATTTT.

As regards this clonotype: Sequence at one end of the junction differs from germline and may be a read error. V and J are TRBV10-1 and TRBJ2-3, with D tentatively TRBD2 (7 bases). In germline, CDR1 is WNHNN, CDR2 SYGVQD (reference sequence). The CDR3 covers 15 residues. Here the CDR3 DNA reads TGCGCCAGCATTGAGGGGGGGCGAGGCAAAAATATGCAGTACTTT. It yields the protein CASIEGGRGKNMQYF.

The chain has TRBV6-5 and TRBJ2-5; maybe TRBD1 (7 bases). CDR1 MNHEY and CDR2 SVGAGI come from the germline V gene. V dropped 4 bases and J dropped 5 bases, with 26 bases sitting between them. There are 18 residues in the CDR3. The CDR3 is CASSFARLGGRDLETQYF. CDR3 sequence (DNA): TGTGCCAGCAGTTTTGCTCGACTAGGGGGCCGGGACCTGGAGACCCAGTACTTC.

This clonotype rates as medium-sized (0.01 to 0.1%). CDR3 DNA: TGTGCCAGCAGTTCCGTGGGGCACACAGATACGCAGTATTTT. Translation: CASSSVGHTDTQYF. The genes are TRBV6-5 and TRBJ2-3; perhaps TRBD1 as D (5 bases). V lost 4 bases and J 2 bases, leaving 10 bases between the germline ends. The CDR3 sequence is 14 residues long. The germline gives CDR1 MNHEY, CDR2 SVGAGI.